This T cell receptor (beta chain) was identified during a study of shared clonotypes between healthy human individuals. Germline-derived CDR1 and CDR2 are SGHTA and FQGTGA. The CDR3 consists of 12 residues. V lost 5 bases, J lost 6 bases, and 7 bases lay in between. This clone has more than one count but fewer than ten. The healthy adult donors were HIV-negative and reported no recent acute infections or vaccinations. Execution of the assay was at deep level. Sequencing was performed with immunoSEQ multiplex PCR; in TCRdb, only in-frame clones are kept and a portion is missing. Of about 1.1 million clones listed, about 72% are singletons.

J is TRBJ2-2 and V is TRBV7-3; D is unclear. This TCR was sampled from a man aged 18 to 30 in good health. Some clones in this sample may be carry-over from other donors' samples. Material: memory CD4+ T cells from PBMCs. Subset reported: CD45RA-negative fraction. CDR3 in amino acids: CASSPRSGELFF. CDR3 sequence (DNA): TGTGCCAGCAGCCCAAGATCCGGGGAGCTGTTTTTT. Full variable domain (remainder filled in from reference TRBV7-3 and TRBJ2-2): GAGVSQTPSNKVTEKGKYVELRCDPISGHTALYWYRQSLGQGPEFLIYFQGTGAADDSGLPNDRFFAVRPEGSVSTLKIQRTERGDSAVYLCASSPRSGELFFGEGSRLTVL.